Listed below are T cell receptor beta chains from one sample, sequenced in a study of T cells after yellow fever vaccination. TCRdb ran MiXCR on the 5' RACE reads and lists one entry per CDR3 protein. The sample lists approximately 300,000 distinct CDR3 sequences, 8.7% occurring once. This specimen consisted of PBMCs, obtained on the day of the first yellow fever vaccination. The receptors derive from a man between 18 and 29 years old who received the YFV17D yellow fever vaccine. The conserved cysteine and the conserved F or W are not part of the CDR3 here. For some rows the clone size is stated as once, few or many, or as a class when expanded; others skip it.

J | length | V | size | CDR3
TRBJ1-2 | 10 | TRBV2 | - | ASKAVDYGYT
TRBJ1-5 | 11 | TRBV7-2 | many | ASSLAPDQPQH
TRBJ2-1 | 13 | TRBV5-1 | few | ASSLFRLSGYEQF
TRBJ2-3 | 13 | TRBV5-4 | - | ASSLGPSKTDTQY
TRBJ2-5 | 13 | TRBV28 | - | ASSLPYRGRETQY
TRBJ2-1 | 18 | TRBV3-1 | many | ASSAVLAGGTESSYNEQF
TRBJ2-3 | 13 | TRBV6-2/TRBV6-3 | few | ASSLGLAKIDTQY
TRBJ1-1 | 16 | TRBV25-1 | few | ASSELRGKGQGNTEAF
TRBJ2-7 | 12 | TRBV27 | many | ASREAQPPYEQY
TRBJ2-7 | 12 | TRBV4-3 | few | ASSPRYGPYEQY
TRBJ1-1 | 10 | TRBV3-1 | - | ASSPNEGEAF
TRBJ2-1 | 12 | TRBV12-5 | few | ASGLSGGDHEQF
TRBJ2-5 | 14 | TRBV6-2/TRBV6-3 | many | ASTPPGTGLQETQY
TRBJ2-2 | 13 | TRBV24-1 | many | ATSAPGAESGELF
TRBJ2-3 | 16 | TRBV3-1 | - | ASSLHSSGGALADTQY
TRBJ1-6 | 13 | TRBV5-1 | many | ASKTRSSYNSPLH
TRBJ2-7 | 13 | TRBV7-2 | few | ASSPVRVLTYEQY
TRBJ1-1 | 12 | TRBV21-1 | - | ASSQGPSGTEAF
TRBJ1-1 | 11 | TRBV19 | many | ASSWVANTEAF
TRBJ2-3 | 11 | TRBV12-3/TRBV12-4 | many | ASSLAMRDTQY
TRBJ2-7 | 13 | TRBV5-5 | - | ASSFSGTGSYEQY
TRBJ2-2 | 13 | TRBV4-1 | many | ASSQDSRGLGELF
TRBJ1-2 | 10 | TRBV10-3 | few | AITGQGYGYT
TRBJ1-2 | 12 | TRBV7-2 | many | ASSPTGALYGYT
TRBJ1-1 | 10 | TRBV6-1 | few | ASGTGFTEAF
TRBJ2-2 | 14 | TRBV18 | few | ASSPDRGLSTGELF
TRBJ2-2 | 14 | TRBV30 | few | AWSVRGGAPTGELF
TRBJ1-2 | 9 | TRBV29-1 | many | SVYLNYGYT
TRBJ1-2 | 9 | TRBV7-2 | - | ASSPMARYT
TRBJ1-4 | 11 | TRBV29-1 | - | SVGGGGGEKLF
TRBJ2-1 | 12 | TRBV12-3/TRBV12-4 | many | ASTFQVHYNEQF
TRBJ2-1 | 15 | TRBV20-1 | few | SARPLGGGASYNEQF
TRBJ2-2 | 14 | TRBV7-8 | - | ASSSGQAANTGELF